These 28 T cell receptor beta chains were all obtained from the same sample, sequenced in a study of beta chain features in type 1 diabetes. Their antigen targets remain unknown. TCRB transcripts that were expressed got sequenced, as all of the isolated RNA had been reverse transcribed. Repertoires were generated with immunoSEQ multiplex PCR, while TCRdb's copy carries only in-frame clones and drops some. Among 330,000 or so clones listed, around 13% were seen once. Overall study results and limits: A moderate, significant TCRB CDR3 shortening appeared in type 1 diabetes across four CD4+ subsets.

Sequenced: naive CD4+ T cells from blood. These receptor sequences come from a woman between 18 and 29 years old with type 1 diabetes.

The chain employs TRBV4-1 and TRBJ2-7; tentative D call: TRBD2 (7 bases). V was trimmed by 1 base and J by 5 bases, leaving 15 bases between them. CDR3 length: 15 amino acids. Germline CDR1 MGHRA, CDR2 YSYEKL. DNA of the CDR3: TGCGCCAGCAGCCAAGGTATCGCGGGGGCCGACGAGCAGTACTTC. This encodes CASSQGIAGADEQYF.

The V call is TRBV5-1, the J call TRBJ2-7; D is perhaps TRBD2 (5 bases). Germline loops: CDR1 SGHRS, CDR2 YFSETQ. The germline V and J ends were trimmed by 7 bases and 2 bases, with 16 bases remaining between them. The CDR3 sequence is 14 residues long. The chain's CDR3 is CASRVVAGPYEQYF. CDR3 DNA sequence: TGCGCCAGCCGCGTTGTTGCGGGCCCCTACGAGCAGTACTTC.

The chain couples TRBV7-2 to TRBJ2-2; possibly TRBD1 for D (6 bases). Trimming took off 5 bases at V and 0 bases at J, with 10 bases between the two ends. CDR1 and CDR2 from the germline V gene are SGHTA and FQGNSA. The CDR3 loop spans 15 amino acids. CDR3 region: CASSRRGSNTGELFF. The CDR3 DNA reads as TGTGCCAGCAGCCGCAGGGGCTCGAACACCGGGGAGCTGTTTTTT.

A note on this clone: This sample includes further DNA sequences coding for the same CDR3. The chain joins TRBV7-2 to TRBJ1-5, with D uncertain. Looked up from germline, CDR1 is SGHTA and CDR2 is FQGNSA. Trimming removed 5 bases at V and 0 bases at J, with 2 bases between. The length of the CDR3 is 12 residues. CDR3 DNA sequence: TGTGCCAGCAGCCTTAGCAATCAGCCCCAGCATTTT. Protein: CASSLSNQPQHF.

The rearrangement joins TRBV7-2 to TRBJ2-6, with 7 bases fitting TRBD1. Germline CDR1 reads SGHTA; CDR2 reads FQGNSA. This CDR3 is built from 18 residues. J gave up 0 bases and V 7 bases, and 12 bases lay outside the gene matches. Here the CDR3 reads CASTRRPDRPSGANVLTF. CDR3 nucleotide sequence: TGTGCCAGCACCCGCCGTCCGGACAGGCCCTCTGGGGCCAACGTCCTGACTTTC. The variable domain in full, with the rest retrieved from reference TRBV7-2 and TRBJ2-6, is GAGVSQSPSNKVTEKGKDVELRCDPISGHTALYWYRQSLGQGLEFLIYFQGNSAPDKSGLPSDRFSAERTGGSVSTLTIQRTQQEDSAVYLCASTRRPDRPSGANVLTFGAGSRLTVL.

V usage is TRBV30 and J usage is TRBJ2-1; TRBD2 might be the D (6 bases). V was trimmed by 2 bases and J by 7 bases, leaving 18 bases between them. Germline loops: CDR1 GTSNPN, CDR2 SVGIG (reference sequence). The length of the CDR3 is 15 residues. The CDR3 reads CAWSKVGSLRNEQFF. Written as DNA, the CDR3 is TGTGCCTGGAGTAAGGTCGGGAGTTTGCGGAATGAGCAGTTCTTC. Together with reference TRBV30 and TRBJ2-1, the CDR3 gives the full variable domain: SQTIHQWPATLVQPVGSPLSLECTVEGTSNPNLYWYRQAAGRGLQLLFYSVGIGQISSEVPQNLSASRPQDRQFILSSKKLLLSDSGFYLCAWSKVGSLRNEQFFGPGTRLTVL.

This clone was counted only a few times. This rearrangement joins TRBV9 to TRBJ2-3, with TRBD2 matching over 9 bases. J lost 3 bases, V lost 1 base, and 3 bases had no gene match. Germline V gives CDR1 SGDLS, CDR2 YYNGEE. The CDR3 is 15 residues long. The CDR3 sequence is CASSVPSGTTDTQYF. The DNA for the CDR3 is TGTGCCAGCAGCGTACCTAGCGGGACTACAGATACGCAGTATTTT.

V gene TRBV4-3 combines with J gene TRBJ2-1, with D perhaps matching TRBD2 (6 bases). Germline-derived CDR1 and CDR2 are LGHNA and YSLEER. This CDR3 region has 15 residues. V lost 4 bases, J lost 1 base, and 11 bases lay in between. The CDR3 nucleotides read TGCGCCAGCAGCCCGCAGCGGGCTTCCTACAATGAGCAGTTCTTC. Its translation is CASSPQRASYNEQFF.

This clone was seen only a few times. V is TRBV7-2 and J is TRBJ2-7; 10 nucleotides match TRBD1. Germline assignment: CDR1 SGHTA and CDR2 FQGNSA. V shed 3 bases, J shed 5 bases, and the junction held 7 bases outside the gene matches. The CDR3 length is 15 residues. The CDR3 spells CASSLQATGGHEQYF. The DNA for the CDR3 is TGTGCCAGCAGCTTGCAGGCGACAGGGGGCCACGAGCAGTACTTC.

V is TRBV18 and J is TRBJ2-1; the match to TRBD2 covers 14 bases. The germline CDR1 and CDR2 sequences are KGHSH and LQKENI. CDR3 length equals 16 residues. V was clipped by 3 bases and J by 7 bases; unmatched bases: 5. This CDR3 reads CASSPQTSGGANEQFF. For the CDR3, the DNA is TGTGCCAGCTCACCCCAGACTAGCGGGGGGGCAAATGAGCAGTTCTTC. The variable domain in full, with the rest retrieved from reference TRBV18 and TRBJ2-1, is NAGVMQNPRHLVRRRGQEARLRCSPMKGHSHVYWYRQLPEEGLKFMVYLQKENIIDESGMPKERFSAEFPKEGPSILRIQQVVRGDSAAYFCASSPQTSGGANEQFFGPGTRLTVL.

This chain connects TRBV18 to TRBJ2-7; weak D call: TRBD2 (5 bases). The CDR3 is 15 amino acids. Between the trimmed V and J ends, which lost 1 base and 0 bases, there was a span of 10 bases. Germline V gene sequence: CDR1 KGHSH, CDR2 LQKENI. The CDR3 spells CASSPRVGSSYEQYF. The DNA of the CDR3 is TGTGCCAGCTCACCACGGGTTGGGAGCTCCTACGAGCAGTACTTC.

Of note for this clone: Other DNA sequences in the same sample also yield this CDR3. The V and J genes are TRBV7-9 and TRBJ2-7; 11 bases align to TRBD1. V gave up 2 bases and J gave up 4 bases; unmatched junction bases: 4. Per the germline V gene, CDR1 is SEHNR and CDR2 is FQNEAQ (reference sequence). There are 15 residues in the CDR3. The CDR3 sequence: CASSLRGTGGYEQYF. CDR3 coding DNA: TGTGCCAGCAGCTTACGGGGGACAGGGGGGTACGAGCAGTACTTC. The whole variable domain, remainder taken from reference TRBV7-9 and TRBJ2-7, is DTGVSQNPRHKITKRGQNVTFRCDPISEHNRLYWYRQTLGQGPEFLTYFQNEAQLEKSRLLSDRFSAERPKGSFSTLEIQRTEQGDSAMYLCASSLRGTGGYEQYFGPGTRLTVT.

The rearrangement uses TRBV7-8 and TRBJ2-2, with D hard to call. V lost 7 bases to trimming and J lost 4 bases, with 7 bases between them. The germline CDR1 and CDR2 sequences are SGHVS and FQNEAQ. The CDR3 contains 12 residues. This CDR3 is CASTPRTGELFF. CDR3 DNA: TGTGCCAGCACCCCTCGCACCGGGGAGCTGTTTTTT.

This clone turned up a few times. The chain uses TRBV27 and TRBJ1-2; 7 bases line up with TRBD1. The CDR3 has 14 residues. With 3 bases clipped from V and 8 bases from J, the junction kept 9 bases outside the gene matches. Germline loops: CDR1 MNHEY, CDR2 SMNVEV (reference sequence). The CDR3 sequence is CASSFGGGAEGYTF. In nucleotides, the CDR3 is TGTGCCAGCAGTTTTGGAGGGGGCGCAGAGGGCTACACCTTC.

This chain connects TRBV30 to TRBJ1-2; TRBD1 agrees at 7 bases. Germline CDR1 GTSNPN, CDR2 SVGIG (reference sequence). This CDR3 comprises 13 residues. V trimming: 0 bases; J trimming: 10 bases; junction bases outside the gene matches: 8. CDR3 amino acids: CAWSVDREVVYTF. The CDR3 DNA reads TGTGCCTGGAGTGTTGACAGGGAAGTTGTCTACACCTTC.

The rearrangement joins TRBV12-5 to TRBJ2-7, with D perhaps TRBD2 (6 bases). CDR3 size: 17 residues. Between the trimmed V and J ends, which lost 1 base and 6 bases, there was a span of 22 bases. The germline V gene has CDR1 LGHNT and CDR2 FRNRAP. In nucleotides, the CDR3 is TGTGCTAGTGGTTTGGCCCTAGTTGGGGGGAGCCACGTCGAGCAGTACTTC. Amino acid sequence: CASGLALVGGSHVEQYF.

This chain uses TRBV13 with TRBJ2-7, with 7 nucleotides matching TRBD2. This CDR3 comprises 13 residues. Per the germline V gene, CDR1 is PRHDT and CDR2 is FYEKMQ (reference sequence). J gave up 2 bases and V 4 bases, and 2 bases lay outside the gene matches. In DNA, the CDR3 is TGTGCCAGCAGCTCAGCGGGAACCTACGAGCAGTACTTC. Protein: CASSSAGTYEQYF.

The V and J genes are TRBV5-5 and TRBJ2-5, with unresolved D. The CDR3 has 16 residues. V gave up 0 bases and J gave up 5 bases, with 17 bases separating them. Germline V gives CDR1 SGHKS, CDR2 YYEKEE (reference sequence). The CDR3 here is CASSLEETFPGETQYF. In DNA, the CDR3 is TGTGCCAGCAGCTTGGAGGAGACCTTCCCTGGCGAGACCCAGTACTTC.

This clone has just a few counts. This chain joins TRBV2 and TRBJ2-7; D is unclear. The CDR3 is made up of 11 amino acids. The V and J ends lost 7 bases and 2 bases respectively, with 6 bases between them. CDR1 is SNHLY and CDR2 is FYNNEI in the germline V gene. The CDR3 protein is CASTVTYEQYF. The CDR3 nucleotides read TGTGCCAGCACAGTAACCTACGAGCAGTACTTC.

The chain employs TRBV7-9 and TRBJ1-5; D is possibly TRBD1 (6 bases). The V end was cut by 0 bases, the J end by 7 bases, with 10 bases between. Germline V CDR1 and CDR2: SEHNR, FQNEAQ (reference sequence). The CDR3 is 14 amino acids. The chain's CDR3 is CASSLAPGVQPQHF. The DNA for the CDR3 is TGTGCCAGCAGCTTAGCCCCAGGGGTGCAGCCCCAGCATTTT.

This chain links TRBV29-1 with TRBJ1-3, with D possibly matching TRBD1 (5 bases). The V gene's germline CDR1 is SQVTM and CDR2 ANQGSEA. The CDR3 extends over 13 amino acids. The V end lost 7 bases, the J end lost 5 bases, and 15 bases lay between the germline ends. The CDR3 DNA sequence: TGCAGCGGGCGAGCGGGGCTCAGAAACACCATATATTTT. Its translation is CSGRAGLRNTIYF. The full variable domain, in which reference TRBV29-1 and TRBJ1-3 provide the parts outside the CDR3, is SAVISQKPSRDICQRGTSLTIQCQVDSQVTMMFWYRQQPGQSLTLIATANQGSEATYESGFVIDKFPISRPNLTFSTLTVSNMSPEDSSIYLCSGRAGLRNTIYFGEGSWLTVV.

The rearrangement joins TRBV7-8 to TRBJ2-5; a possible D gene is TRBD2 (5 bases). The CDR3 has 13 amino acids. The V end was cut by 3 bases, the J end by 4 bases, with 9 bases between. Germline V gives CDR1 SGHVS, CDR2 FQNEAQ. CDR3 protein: CASSFSAGETQYF. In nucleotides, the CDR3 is TGTGCCAGCAGCTTCTCCGCGGGAGAGACCCAGTACTTC.

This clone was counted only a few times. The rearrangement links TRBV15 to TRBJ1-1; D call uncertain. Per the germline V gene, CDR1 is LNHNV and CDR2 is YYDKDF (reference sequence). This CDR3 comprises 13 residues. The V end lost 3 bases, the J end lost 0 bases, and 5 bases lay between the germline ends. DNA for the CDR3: TGTGCCACCAGCAGGGAGATGAACACTGAAGCTTTCTTT. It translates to CATSREMNTEAFF. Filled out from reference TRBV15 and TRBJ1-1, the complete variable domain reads DAMVIQNPRYQVTQFGKPVTLSCSQTLNHNVMYWYQQKSSQAPKLLFHYYDKDFNNEADTPDNFQSRRPNTSFCFLDIRSPGLGDTAMYLCATSREMNTEAFFGQGTRLTVV.

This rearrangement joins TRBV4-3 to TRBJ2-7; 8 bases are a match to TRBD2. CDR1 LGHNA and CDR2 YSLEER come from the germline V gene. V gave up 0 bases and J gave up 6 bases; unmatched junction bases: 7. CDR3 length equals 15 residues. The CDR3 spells CASSQDFGGGVEQYF. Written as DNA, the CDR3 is TGCGCCAGCAGCCAAGATTTCGGGGGGGGAGTCGAGCAGTACTTC.

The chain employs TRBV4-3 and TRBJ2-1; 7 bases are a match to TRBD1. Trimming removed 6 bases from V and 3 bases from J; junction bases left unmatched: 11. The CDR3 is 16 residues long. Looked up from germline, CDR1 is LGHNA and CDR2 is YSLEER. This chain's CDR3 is CASRRYRDSLYNEQFF. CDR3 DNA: TGCGCCAGCAGACGTTACCGGGACAGCCTCTACAATGAGCAGTTCTTC.

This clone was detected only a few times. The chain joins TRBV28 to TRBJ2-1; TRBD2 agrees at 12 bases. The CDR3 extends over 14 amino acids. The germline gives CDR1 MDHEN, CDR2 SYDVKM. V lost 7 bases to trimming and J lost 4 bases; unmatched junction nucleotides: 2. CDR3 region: CASKGTSGYNEQFF. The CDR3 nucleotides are TGTGCCAGCAAAGGGACTAGCGGGTACAATGAGCAGTTCTTC.

CDR3 sequence reads: CASSSAQGHGYTF. The CDR3 nucleotides read TGTGCCAGCAGCTCTGCGCAGGGCCATGGCTACACCTTC. The V call is TRBV7-9, the J call TRBJ1-2, with D possibly TRBD1 on 5 matching bases. Trimming shortened V by 4 bases and J by 6 bases, and 12 bases separated the two germline ends. The germline gives CDR1 SEHNR, CDR2 FQNEAQ (reference sequence). This CDR3 is 13 amino acids long.

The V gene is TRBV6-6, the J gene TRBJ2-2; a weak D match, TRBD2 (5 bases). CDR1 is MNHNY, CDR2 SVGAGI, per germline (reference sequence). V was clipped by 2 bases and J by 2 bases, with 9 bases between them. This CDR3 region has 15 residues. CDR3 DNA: TGTGCCAGCAGTTACGCTAGCCGTAACACCGGGGAGCTGTTTTTT. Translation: CASSYASRNTGELFF.